This T cell receptor beta chain emerged from a study of T cell changes during pregnancy in multiple sclerosis. TCRdb's table, derived via immunoSEQ multiplex PCR, lists solely in-frame clones and lacks some. The sample holds some 77,000 clones, approximately 90% seen once. The sequence derives from a female donor with multiple sclerosis, enrolled in a pregnancy study. The starting material was CD4+ T cells from peripheral blood mononuclear cells, obtained before pregnancy.

CDR3 sequence: CASTDRDVAFF. DNA for the CDR3: TGTGCCAGTACGGACAGGGACGTGGCTTTCTTT. The chain links TRBV27 to TRBJ1-1, with TRBD1 matching 8 bases. With 9 bases clipped from V and 11 bases from J, the junction kept 8 bases outside the gene matches. This CDR3 is built from 11 residues. CDR1 is MNHEY, CDR2 SMNVEV, per germline (reference sequence).